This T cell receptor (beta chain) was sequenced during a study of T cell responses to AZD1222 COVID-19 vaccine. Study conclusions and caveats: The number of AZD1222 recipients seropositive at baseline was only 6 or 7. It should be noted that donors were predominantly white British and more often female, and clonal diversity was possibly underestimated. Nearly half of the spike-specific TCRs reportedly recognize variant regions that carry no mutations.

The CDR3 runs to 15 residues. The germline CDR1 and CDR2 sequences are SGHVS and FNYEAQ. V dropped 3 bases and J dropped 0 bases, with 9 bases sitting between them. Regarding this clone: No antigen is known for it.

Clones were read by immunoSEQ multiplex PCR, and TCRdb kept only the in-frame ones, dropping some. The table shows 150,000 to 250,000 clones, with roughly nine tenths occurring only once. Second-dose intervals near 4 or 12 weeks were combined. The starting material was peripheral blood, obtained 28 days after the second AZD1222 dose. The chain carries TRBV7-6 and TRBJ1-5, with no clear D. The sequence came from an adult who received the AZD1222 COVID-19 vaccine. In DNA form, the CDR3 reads TGTGCCAGCAGCTTCCTACCAAATAGCAATCAGCCCCAGCATTTT. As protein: CASSFLPNSNQPQHF.